This T cell receptor (beta chain) derives from a study of T cells after yellow fever vaccination (dated by TCRdb to between 2018 and 2020). Context from the whole study: The SMART-Seq v4 Ultra Low Input RNA kit was used to prepare libraries from fractions with low cell numbers. To follow T-cell clones before and after both primary and booster YFV17D yellow fever vaccination, bulk TCR alpha and beta repertoires underwent longitudinal sequencing. Two healthy male donors, one aged 18 to 29 and one aged 30 to 39 years, were included in the cohort. Blood was collected at multiple timepoints before and after primary and secondary immunization, and bulk PBMC replicates and cell subsets were isolated. Overall study results and their limits: Compared with the primary T-cell response, the secondary T-cell response was weaker but faster, peaking on day 5 rather than day 15. Because only a couple of donors were included in the study, the extent to which the findings can be generalized is limited. A small share of clonotypes was detected in both CD4 and CD8 compartments, with the overlap likely arising from convergent recombination. FACS-sorted repertoires could contain abundant contaminating clonotypes from the bulk population, so computational filtering was required. Most clones expanded after primary vaccination were re-detected after the booster (approximately 96% of CD4 and around 88% of CD8), suggesting broad memory maintenance.

TCR cDNA was synthesized by 5'RACE template switching, which introduced a universal primer site and unique molecular identifiers. cDNA synthesis was primed from both the TCR alpha and TCR beta constant segments. Libraries were amplified in two PCR steps, with sample barcodes and sequencing adapters added in the second step. Libraries were sequenced on Illumina HiSeq 2500 (2x100 bp) or NovaSeq (2x150 bp). The published analysis was carried out like this. Demultiplexing of reads and collapsing into UMI consensus sequences were performed with MIGEC, and V(D)J alignment was carried out with MiXCR. Vaccine-responding clonotypes were identified with edgeR using replicate PBMC samples, with FDR below 0.01 and a log2 fold change above 5 up to day 15 being required. Bulk clonotypes were assigned CD4 or CD8 identity according to which sequenced CD4 or CD8 repertoire held them at higher abundance. The public sequencing data were trimmed at Q25 with fastp and processed into clonotypes with MiXCR by TCRdb, which kept only in-frame beta chains. CDR3 protein duplicates are merged, each entry listing the most common genes and DNA. TCRdb's processing, not the authors' own work, is the source of the V and J calls. Recorded for this sample are about 350,000 distinct CDR3 sequences; roughly 8.4% of them occurred a single time. The ten largest clones add up to approximately 18% of the sample.

Trimming costs V 4 bases and J 1 base, and their ends lie 11 bases apart. Including the terminal cysteine and phenylalanine, the CDR3 comprises 14 residues. Just the 42-base CDR3 DNA is kept, in frame starting at base 1. The germline V gene provides CDR1 SGHTA and CDR2 FQGNSA. This clonotype has more than one count but fewer than ten. What this receptor recognizes is not known. It has no much larger one-base neighbor in the sample; base qualities were not kept. What this sample's treatment or condition label stands for: live attenuated yellow fever vaccine strain. At every blood-draw timepoint, two biological replicates of bulk PBMCs were collected. PBMCs were isolated from peripheral blood using a standard Ficoll-Paque protocol. TriZol was used to extract RNA from bulk PBMCs, CD4 and CD8 fractions, and dextramer-positive and dextramer-negative fractions.

The clonotype comes from a man between 18 and 35 years old who received the YFV17D yellow fever vaccine. The sample in question was PBMCs, obtained about 41 days after the first yellow fever vaccination. The chain is encoded by TRBV7-2 joined to TRBJ2-7; no D gene can be assigned with confidence. The bases read TGTGCCAGCAGCTACCGACACGGGTCCTACGAGCAGTACTTC. It specifies CASSYRHGSYEQYF.